The subject of this entry is one T cell receptor beta chain. Its binding antigen is unknown. Per-base quality was not reported, and no clone a single base away is much larger than it. These data belong to a study of cytomegalovirus exposure and HLA in healthy donors (dated by TCRdb to the late 2010s). Study-wide context: A later analysis indicated that the 100 to 150 validation repertoires were generated on the platform also employed for the 700 or so repertoires of the first cohort. To predict cytomegalovirus infection status, the study brought together high-throughput TCR immunosequencing, statistical association of individual TCRs with disease status, and machine learning. Besides the first cohort of approximately 710 subjects, a separate validation cohort made up of 120 different subjects was used. The study was designed to test whether signatures of past pathogen exposure could be identified by cataloging public T cell receptors. The study at large found these results: The authors suggested that the approach could potentially be generalized to other disease states and immunological phenotypes. Subsequent analysis determined that TCRs grouped into clusters in the first cohort also showed a tendency toward co-occurrence across the 120 or so validation repertoires, and approximately 94% of cluster scores exceeded 0. In vitro tests confirmed that a few of the cytomegalovirus-associated TCR beta chains recognize cytomegalovirus antigens. The study listed 150 to 200 TCR beta chains as associated with cytomegalovirus. While some public TCRs were present in many individuals, most TCR sequences turned up only very rarely across donors. The classifier was reported to diagnose cytomegalovirus status with high specificity and sensitivity in both the original and validation cohorts. A later analysis had no HLA typing for the validation cohort, so co-occurrence there was scored across all 120 repertoires.

Donors formed part of the validation cohort, which comprised some 120 subjects and was distinct from the first cohort of under 850 subjects. The library came from the immunoSEQ multiplex PCR assay. As for how the authors treated the data: A statistical classification framework was built for diagnosing cytomegalovirus status from the catalog of TCR beta chain sequences. The table was pulled from immuneACCESS by TCRdb, which kept in-frame rearrangements only. Such tables lose some clones; where checked, under half of the loss comes from unresolved V genes, and the rest has no known cause. The V and J calls and clone size were taken over from that table, and D and trimming were inferred from the DNA. The sample contains over 150,000 clones, 86% of them found a single time. About 2.2% of the sample rests with the top ten. Between the V and J ends, shortened by 1 base and 1 base respectively, the junction contains 8 bases. From the cysteine through the phenylalanine, the CDR3 covers 15 amino acids. The sequence is cut down to CDR3 DNA, 45 bases in frame from base 1. As encoded in the germline V gene, CDR1 is KGHSH while CDR2 is LQKENI.

The sequence was obtained from a human donor in good health. This chain joins TRBV18 to TRBJ2-1; the D segment could be TRBD2, given 5 matching bases. Sequenced material: PBMCs. The nucleotide sequence reads as follows: TGTGCCAGCTCACCACTCGGGGTTTCCTACAATGAGCAGTTCTTC. This gives the protein CASSPLGVSYNEQFF.